This entry lists 25 T cell receptor beta chains sequenced from one sample in a study of T-cell memory formation after mild COVID-19. Via MiXCR, TCRdb re-called the 5' RACE reads, giving one row per CDR3 protein. Counted here are 390,000 or so distinct CDR3 sequences, about a sixth occurring once; the ten biggest clones make up 20% to 25%. Sample: PBMCs or a T cell subset sorted from them (not recorded which). Receptors originate from a young man who had mild COVID-19 (a few samples of this study predate the infection). Cell type and time point are not known.

This clonotype showed up just a few times. The V and J genes are TRBV24-1 and TRBJ2-3, with TRBD2 matching over 9 bases. The CDR3 extends over 16 amino acids. Trimming took 4 bases from V and 0 from J; bases not matched to a gene: 4. Germline CDR1 KGHDR, CDR2 SFDVKD. DNA for the CDR3: TGTGCCACCAGTGAGGGGCGGGGGGGAAGCACAGATACGCAGTATTTT. This codes for CATSEGRGGSTDTQYF.

J is TRBJ2-3 and V is TRBV11-2; 8 bases map to TRBD2. J gave up 3 bases and V 8 bases, and 7 bases lay outside the gene matches. The germline CDR1 and CDR2 sequences are SGHAT and FQNNGV. The CDR3 has 14 amino acids. CDR3 DNA: TGTGCCAGCGCCCGGGGGGGCGTGACAGATACGCAGTATTTT. Protein: CASARGGVTDTQYF.

This chain connects TRBV5-6 to TRBJ2-1; TRBD1 is a possible D gene (6 bases). Germline loops: CDR1 SGHDT, CDR2 YYEEEE. This CDR3 contains 14 residues. V was trimmed by 4 bases and J by 8 bases, leaving 16 bases between them. The CDR3 DNA reads as TGTGCCAGCAGCCTCAACAGGGCTCCGGATGAGCAGTTCTTC. Residues: CASSLNRAPDEQFF.

The J gene is TRBJ1-1, the V gene TRBV5-6; D is undetermined. Germline loops: CDR1 SGHDT, CDR2 YYEEEE. The CDR3 loop spans 15 amino acids. The V end was cut by 6 bases, the J end by 10 bases, with 25 bases between. CDR3 bases: TGTGCCAGCAACCTTGGTGGAGGGTCAAGGCTGGGAGCTTTCTTT. The encoded protein is CASNLGGGSRLGAFF.

The sample holds a few counts of this clonotype. The rearrangement uses TRBV9 and TRBJ1-1; no firm D call. Germline CDR1 is SGDLS and CDR2 is YYNGEE. Deletions cut 1 base from V and 0 bases from J, with 7 bases between. This CDR3 comprises 14 residues. The CDR3 loop is CASSVRSVNTEAFF. CDR3 in DNA: TGTGCCAGCAGCGTACGGTCCGTGAACACTGAAGCTTTCTTT. Supplemented by reference TRBV9 and TRBJ1-1, the full variable domain reads DSGVTQTPKHLITATGQRVTLRCSPRSGDLSVYWYQQSLDQGLQFLIQYYNGEERAKGNILERFSAQQFPDLHSELNLSSLELGDSALYFCASSVRSVNTEAFFGQGTRLTVV.

This clonotype was found once. The V call is TRBV4-1, the J call TRBJ1-5; 9 bases agree with TRBD1. CDR1 and CDR2 from the germline V gene are MGHRA and YSYEKL. CDR3 length equals 17 residues. V was pared by 4 bases and J by 7 bases, with 14 bases of the junction left unmatched. CDR3 nucleotide sequence: TGCGCCAGCAGCCTCTCAAGGGGGACAGGGACGGGACAGCCCCAGCATTTT. Residues: CASSLSRGTGTGQPQHF.

This clonotype has just a few counts. This rearrangement joins TRBV28 to TRBJ2-7, with TRBD1 matching 10 bases. The CDR3 has 16 amino acids. V was pared by 1 base and J by 5 bases, with 8 bases of the junction left unmatched. Looked up from germline, CDR1 is MDHEN and CDR2 is SYDVKM. CDR3 DNA: TGTGCCAGCAGTTTATTTCCGGGACAGGGGAGGAACGAGCAGTACGTC. Protein sequence: CASSLFPGQGRNEQYV.

This clonotype was observed many times. The rearrangement uses TRBV12-3 or TRBV12-4 and TRBJ1-1, with unresolved D. The CDR3 loop spans 14 amino acids. V shed 6 bases and J shed 0 bases, with 11 bases lying between them. This CDR3 reads CASSSPGMNTEAFF. For the CDR3, the DNA is TGTGCCAGCAGCTCCCCGGGGATGAACACTGAAGCTTTCTTT.

The sample holds a few counts of this clonotype. The chain joins TRBV6-2 or TRBV6-3 to TRBJ1-6, with TRBD1 matching 11 bases. The CDR3 runs 14 residues. J was trimmed by 11 bases and V by 3 bases; bases with no gene match: 3. CDR1 MNHEY and CDR2 SVGEGT come from the germline V gene. CDR3 protein: CASSYRDRGTPLHF. CDR3 bases: TGTGCCAGCAGTTATCGGGACAGGGGGACACCCCTCCACTTT.

The table lists this clonotype with a few counts. The gene calls are TRBV9 and TRBJ2-3, with TRBD2 matching 9 bases. The CDR3 has 16 residues. V shed 0 bases, J shed 1 base, and the junction held 3 bases outside the gene matches. Germline CDR1 and CDR2: SGDLS and YYNGEE. CDR3 coding DNA: TGTGCCAGCAGCGTAGGAGTAGCGGGGGGCACAGATACGCAGTATTTT. As protein: CASSVGVAGGTDTQYF.

This clonotype has more than one count but fewer than ten. J is TRBJ2-1 and V is TRBV5-1; 9 nucleotides match TRBD1. CDR1 is SGHRS, CDR2 YFSETQ, per germline. The J segment lost 7 bases and the V segment lost 0 bases, leaving 5 bases of the junction unmatched. The CDR3 consists of 15 residues. Written as DNA, the CDR3 is TGCGCCAGCAGCTTGGCCGTGGACAGGGGAAATGAGCAGTTCTTC. Amino acid sequence: CASSLAVDRGNEQFF.

In its sample, this clonotype was seen a few times. V and J are TRBV4-1 and TRBJ1-5; D remains ambiguous. CDR3 length: 14 residues. CDR1 MGHRA and CDR2 YSYEKL come from the germline V gene. V dropped 0 bases and J dropped 9 bases, with 12 bases sitting between them. Here the CDR3 DNA reads TGCGCCAGCAGCCAAGAGGCAGGCGGAGGGCCCCAGCATTTT. As protein: CASSQEAGGGPQHF.

The rearrangement joins TRBV7-2 to TRBJ1-1; unclear D gene. This CDR3 region has 13 residues. Germline CDR1 is SGHTA and CDR2 is FQGNSA. V was trimmed by 1 base and J by 7 bases, leaving 10 bases between them. The CDR3 nucleotides read TGTGCCAGCAGCTTAGTGGCAGAAAGTGAAGCTTTCTTT. It is translated as CASSLVAESEAFF.

V and J are TRBV6-5 and TRBJ2-2; TRBD1 agrees at 7 bases. Looked up from germline, CDR1 is MNHEY and CDR2 is SVGAGI. This CDR3 region has 14 residues. V lost 6 bases, J lost 6 bases, and 7 bases stayed unmatched. Here the CDR3 DNA reads TGTGCCAGCAGAAACCCAGGGGGAGCCGGGGAGCTGTTTTTT. This sequence encodes CASRNPGGAGELFF.

This sequence joins TRBV7-9 and TRBJ2-5; the match to TRBD1 covers 9 bases. CDR1 SEHNR and CDR2 FQNEAQ come from the germline V gene (reference sequence). There are 16 residues in the CDR3. Trimming took 4 bases from V and 4 from J; bases not matched to a gene: 10. Written as DNA, the CDR3 is TGTGCCAGCAGCTACGGACGGAGGACAGGGGTAGAGACCCAGTACTTC. Protein product: CASSYGRRTGVETQYF.

The chain is built from TRBV29-1 and TRBJ2-5; D is ambiguous. Germline CDR1 and CDR2: SQVTM and ANQGSEA. The CDR3 totals 13 residues. V lost 7 bases to trimming and J lost 4 bases, with 16 bases between them. The CDR3 here is CSALLRMGETQYF. CDR3 coding DNA: TGCAGCGCCCTTCTGCGTATGGGAGAGACCCAGTACTTC.

The table lists this clonotype with a few counts. The rearrangement joins TRBV29-1 to TRBJ2-1, with D perhaps matching TRBD1 (6 bases). The V end lost 6 bases, the J end lost 2 bases, and 14 bases lay between the germline ends. The CDR3 contains 14 residues. Germline-derived CDR1 and CDR2 are SQVTM and ANQGSEA. CDR3 DNA: TGCAGCGTAGAACAGGGTCTGGCCTACAATGAGCAGTTCTTC. Translated, it gives CSVEQGLAYNEQFF.

CDR3 bases: TGTGCCAGCAGCTTCGATTGGACAGATACGCAGTATTTT. This sequence encodes CASSFDWTDTQYF. The gene calls are TRBV7-2 and TRBJ2-3; D gene ambiguous. Germline assignment: CDR1 SGHTA and CDR2 FQGNSA. Trimming removed 3 bases at V and 3 bases at J, with 7 bases between. The CDR3 spans 13 residues.

In its sample, this clonotype was seen many times. The CDR3 here is CASSYTSGGPETQYF. CDR3 bases: TGTGCCAGCAGTTACACTAGCGGGGGGCCTGAGACCCAGTACTTC. This rearrangement joins TRBV6-5 to TRBJ2-5; 12 bases fit TRBD2. The CDR3 is 15 residues long. V was pared by 2 bases and J by 5 bases, with 3 bases of the junction left unmatched. Germline CDR1 is MNHEY and CDR2 is SVGAGI.

The J gene is TRBJ1-2, the V gene TRBV18, with a possible D match to TRBD1 (5 bases). Deletions cut 3 bases from V and 6 bases from J, with 11 bases between. The CDR3 is made up of 13 amino acids. Per germline, CDR1 KGHSH and CDR2 LQKENI. CDR3 bases: TGTGCCAGCTCACCTCGGGACGGCGATGGCTACACCTTC. This gives the protein CASSPRDGDGYTF.

This clonotype was observed many times. This chain joins TRBV2 and TRBJ2-7, with 9 bases matching TRBD1. This CDR3 has 14 residues. The J segment lost 8 bases and the V segment lost 6 bases, leaving 11 bases of the junction unmatched. The germline V gene has CDR1 SNHLY and CDR2 FYNNEI. CDR3 in amino acids: CASSAGTGTTKQYF. The DNA for the CDR3 is TGTGCCAGCAGCGCCGGGACAGGGACTACGAAGCAGTACTTC.

This clonotype occurred a few times. The CDR3 DNA is TGTGCCAGTAGTAGGAGACAACCGGGACTAGCGTCAGATACGCAGTATTTT. It specifies CASSRRQPGLASDTQYF. The chain couples TRBV19 to TRBJ2-3, with 10 bases identical to TRBD2. CDR3 length: 17 residues. The V and J ends lost 4 bases and 4 bases, in that order; junction bases with no gene match: 11. The germline gives CDR1 LNHDA, CDR2 SQIVND (reference sequence).

The chain joins TRBV4-2 to TRBJ2-7, with D uncertain. This CDR3 contains 15 residues. Germline-derived CDR1 and CDR2 are LGHNA and YNFKEQ. V was clipped by 0 bases and J by 1 base, with 10 bases between them. The CDR3 DNA follows: TGTGCCAGCAGCCAAGACGCCGTAGGGTCCTACGAGCAGTACGTC. Translation gives CASSQDAVGSYEQYV.

In its sample, this clonotype was seen a few times. The CDR3 reads CASSAQKENGYTF. The CDR3 DNA follows: TGTGCCAGCAGTGCCCAGAAAGAGAATGGCTACACCTTC. The J gene is TRBJ1-2, the V gene TRBV2, with D hard to call. CDR1 is SNHLY, CDR2 FYNNEI, per germline. V was pared by 4 bases and J by 6 bases, with 12 bases between. The CDR3 totals 13 residues. The variable domain in full, completed from reference TRBV2 and TRBJ1-2, reads EPEVTQTPSHQVTQMGQEVILRCVPISNHLYFYWYRQILGQKVEFLVSFYNNEISEKSEIFDDQFSVERPDGSNFTLKIRSTKLEDSAMYFCASSAQKENGYTFGSGTRLTVV.

CDR3 sequence: CSVEENQGPNYGYTF. CDR3 bases: TGCAGCGTTGAAGAAAACCAGGGACCAAACTATGGCTACACCTTC. The chain carries TRBV29-1 and TRBJ1-2; D is perhaps TRBD1 (5 bases). V dropped 0 bases and J dropped 2 bases, with 13 bases sitting between them. Germline assignment: CDR1 SQVTM and CDR2 ANQGSEA. The CDR3 is 15 amino acids.